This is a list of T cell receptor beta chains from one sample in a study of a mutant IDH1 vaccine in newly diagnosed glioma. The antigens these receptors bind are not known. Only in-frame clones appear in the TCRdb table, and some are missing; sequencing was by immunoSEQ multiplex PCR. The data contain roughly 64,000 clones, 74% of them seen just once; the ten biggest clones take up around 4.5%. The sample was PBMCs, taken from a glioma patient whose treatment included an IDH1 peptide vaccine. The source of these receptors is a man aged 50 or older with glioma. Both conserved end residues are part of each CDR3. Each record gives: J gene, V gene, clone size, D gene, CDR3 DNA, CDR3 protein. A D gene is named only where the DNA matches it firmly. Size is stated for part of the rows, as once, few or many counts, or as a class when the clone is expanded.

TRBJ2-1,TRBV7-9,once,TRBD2,TGTGCCAGCAGCTCGGGACTAGCGGGCTATTCCTACAATGAGCAGTTCTTC,CASSSGLAGYSYNEQFF
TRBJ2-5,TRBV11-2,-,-,TGTGCCAGCAGCTTAGTCCAAGAGACCCAGTACTTC,CASSLVQETQYF
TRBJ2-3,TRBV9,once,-,TGTGCCAGCAGCCCCTTTTTTGGGGGGCTAACAGATACGCAGTATTTT,CASSPFFGGLTDTQYF
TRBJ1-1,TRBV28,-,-,TGTGGCAGCAGTTTAAAAAGGGTCACTGAAGCTTTCTTT,CGSSLKRVTEAFF
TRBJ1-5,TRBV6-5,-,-,TGTGCCAGCAGTTGGTCGGGGGCAAATCAGCCCCAGCATTTT,CASSWSGANQPQHF
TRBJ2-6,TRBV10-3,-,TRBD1,TGTGCCATCAGTGGACAGGGCTCGACTGGGGCCAACGTCCTGACTTTC,CAISGQGSTGANVLTF
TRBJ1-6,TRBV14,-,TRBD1,TGTGCCAGCAGCCCCCGGGAGGGGGCGATTTCGAGCTCCTATAATTCACCCCTCCACTTT,CASSPREGAISSSYNSPLHF
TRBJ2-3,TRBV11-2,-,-,TGTGCCAGCAGCTTAGAGGGGCCCACAGATACGCAGTATTTT,CASSLEGPTDTQYF
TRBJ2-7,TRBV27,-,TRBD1,TGTGCCAGCAGACCCGGGACAGGTAGCTCCTACGAGCAGTACTTC,CASRPGTGSSYEQYF
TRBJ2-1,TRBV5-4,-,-,TGTGCCAGCAGCTTGATCAGCGGACCTAACAATGAGCAGTTCTTC,CASSLISGPNNEQFF
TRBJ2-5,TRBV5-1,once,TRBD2,TGCGCCAGCAGCTCTGGGAGGGACGAAGAGACCCAGTACTTC,CASSSGRDEETQYF
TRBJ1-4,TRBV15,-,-,TGTGCCACCAGCAGGGAAACAGGCGGGGTAAAACTGTTTTTT,CATSRETGGVKLFF
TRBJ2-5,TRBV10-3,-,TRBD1,TGTGCCACAGGGGGGACAGGAACCAATGACCAGTACTTC,CATGGTGTNDQYF
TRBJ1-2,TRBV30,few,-,TGTGCCTGGAGGGGGTACGGCTACACCTTC,CAWRGYGYTF